This T cell receptor beta chain was captured by sequencing in a study of brain T cells in children with intractable seizures. Time point meaning: blood from clinic visit 5 months post-surgery; TSC patient then seizure free. Surgery cases with the highest brain T cell transcript signatures were chosen for sequencing. Before surgery, patients took at least one anti-epileptic drug. Clones were sequenced by immunoSEQ multiplex PCR, and TCRdb holds only the in-frame ones, with some missing. The sample holds 300,000 to 400,000 clones, 93% seen once. Germline lookup yields CDR1 SGHTA and CDR2 FQGTGA. This CDR3 region has 15 residues. Unmatched junction bases numbered 6, after V lost 4 bases and J lost 1 base.

J is TRBJ2-5 and V is TRBV7-3, with 7 bases lining up with TRBD2. The receptor comes from a boy under three years old with tuberous sclerosis and intractable seizures. Here the sequenced sample was peripheral blood, taken 4 to 6 months after surgery. CDR3: CASSSGGGGQETQYF. The DNA for the CDR3 is TGTGCCAGCAGCTCCGGTGGGGGGGGCCAAGAGACCCAGTACTTC.